The 10 T cell receptor beta chains below come from one sample, sequenced in a study of low-dose radiotherapy and immunotherapy resistance in tumors. cDNA synthesis used a TRAV/TRBV-specific primer set for both chains. Using a constant-region primer together with a V-primer adapter, TCRs were subjected to around 20 PCR cycles of amplification. MiXCR, applied by TCRdb to the reads, yields one record per CDR3 protein. In the table there are fewer than 20,000 distinct CDR3 sequences, 74% of which are singletons. Source of these receptors: a human donor with advanced metastatic prostate, ovarian, gallbladder or colorectal cancer (not recorded which). This table probably holds off-target reads from a library built for another chain.

This sequence joins TRBV2 and TRBJ1-2; no clear D. Between the trimmed V and J ends, which lost 2 bases and 0 bases, there was a span of 7 bases. CDR3 size: 14 residues. Germline CDR1 reads SNHLY; CDR2 reads FYNNEI. Here the CDR3 DNA reads TGTGCCAGCAGTGAAACCACGTCTAACTATGGCTACACCTTC. It specifies CASSETTSNYGYTF. Together with reference TRBV2 and TRBJ1-2, the CDR3 gives the full variable domain: EPEVTQTPSHQVTQMGQEVILRCVPISNHLYFYWYRQILGQKVEFLVSFYNNEISEKSEIFDDQFSVERPDGSNFTLKIRSTKLEDSAMYFCASSETTSNYGYTFGSGTRLTVV.

The gene calls are TRBV6-1 and TRBJ2-7; D is perhaps TRBD2 (6 bases). Trimming stripped 4 bases from V and 5 bases from J, with 18 bases between. Germline values: CDR1 MNHNS, CDR2 SASEGT. CDR3 length: 15 residues. The chain's CDR3 is CASSGDIGGIHEQYF. CDR3 DNA: TGTGCCAGCAGTGGCGACATCGGCGGGATACACGAGCAGTACTTC.

The chain is built from TRBV28 and TRBJ1-4; D is possibly TRBD1 (5 bases). CDR1 and CDR2 from the germline V gene are MDHEN and SYDVKM. V shed 6 bases and J shed 8 bases, with 13 bases lying between them. This CDR3 has 13 residues. CDR3 sequence: CASRGTNREKLFF. For the CDR3, the DNA is TGTGCCAGCAGGGGGACGAACCGCGAAAAACTGTTTTTT.

The genes are TRBV5-4 and TRBJ2-3; 8 nucleotides agree with TRBD1. CDR1 is SGHNT and CDR2 is YYREEE in the germline V gene (reference sequence). J was trimmed by 1 base and V by 5 bases; bases with no gene match: 6. This CDR3 comprises 15 residues. Here the CDR3 reads CASSRGQGGTDTQYF. CDR3 sequence (DNA): TGTGCCAGCAGTCGTGGACAGGGTGGCACAGATACGCAGTATTTT.

The rearrangement links TRBV30 to TRBJ1-2; D gene uncertain. Germline values: CDR1 GTSNPN, CDR2 SVGIG (reference sequence). The CDR3 sequence is 12 residues long. V was clipped by 5 bases and J by 6 bases, with 13 bases between them. The CDR3 protein is CAWGHHGHGYTF. The CDR3 DNA reads TGTGCCTGGGGCCACCACGGCCATGGCTACACCTTC.

The chain recombines TRBV6-1 with TRBJ1-2; no definite D call. The CDR3 extends over 13 amino acids. V was trimmed by 2 bases and J by 4 bases, leaving 8 bases between them. Germline V CDR1 and CDR2: MNHNS, SASEGT. The CDR3 loop reads CASSERPLYGYTF. The CDR3 nucleotides read TGTGCCAGCAGTGAACGCCCGCTCTATGGCTACACCTTC.

This clonotype was seen a handful of times. The chain uses TRBV11-3 and TRBJ2-7; unclear D gene. V lost 3 bases and J 4 bases, leaving 16 bases between the germline ends. Germline CDR1 SGHNT, CDR2 YENEEA. The length of the CDR3 is 15 residues. The CDR3 loop reads CASSLSPDPSYEQYF. In DNA form, the CDR3 reads TGTGCCAGCAGCTTGTCACCCGATCCTTCTTACGAGCAGTACTTC.

The chain combines TRBV18 with TRBJ1-5; D uncertain. Per the germline V gene, CDR1 is KGHSH and CDR2 is LQKENI. The CDR3 is 14 amino acids. V lost 2 bases, J lost 0 bases, and 5 bases lay in between. This CDR3 reads CASSPADSNQPQHF. CDR3 in DNA: TGTGCCAGCTCACCAGCAGATAGCAATCAGCCCCAGCATTTT.

V gene TRBV29-1 combines with J gene TRBJ2-1, with 9 positions matching TRBD1. The end of the DNA fits TRBJ2-7 better, so the J call may be wrong. The CDR3 extends over 12 amino acids. Germline CDR1 reads SQVTM; CDR2 reads ANQGSEA. DNA of the CDR3: TGCAGCGTGCGGGACAGGGCGGGGGAGCAGTACTTC. Translation: CSVRDRAGEQYF.

The chain carries TRBV29-1 and TRBJ1-2; no firm D call. V shed 1 base and J shed 4 bases, with 10 bases lying between them. This CDR3 is 13 amino acids long. CDR1 SQVTM and CDR2 ANQGSEA come from the germline V gene. The CDR3 loop is CSVEVGTGYGYTF. DNA for the CDR3: TGCAGCGTTGAAGTAGGCACGGGCTATGGCTACACCTTC. The variable domain in full, completed from reference TRBV29-1 and TRBJ1-2, reads SAVISQKPSRDICQRGTSLTIQCQVDSQVTMMFWYRQQPGQSLTLIATANQGSEATYESGFVIDKFPISRPNLTFSTLTVSNMSPEDSSIYLCSVEVGTGYGYTFGSGTRLTVV.